This T cell receptor beta chain was obtained from a study of radiation and T cells in renal cell carcinoma. The study's findings and limits: From baseline, blood top tumor clonotypes peaked at 2 weeks post-radiation. Pretreatment tumor biopsies were lacking, so baseline clonotypes are unknown.

Clones were read by immunoSEQ multiplex PCR, and TCRdb kept only the in-frame ones, dropping some. The data contain approximately 120,000 clones, approximately 85% of them singletons. About this clone itself: Its antigen is not known.

CDR1 GTSNPN and CDR2 SVGIG come from the germline V gene (reference sequence). J lost 5 bases, V lost 3 bases, and 19 bases had no gene match. The length of the CDR3 is 18 residues. Regarding time point: blood 2 weeks post-SBRT. Treatment specified: 15 Gy SBRT to primary tumor, nephrectomy 4 weeks later. Clear cell pathology was present in this patient's renal cell carcinoma. The chain recombines TRBV30 with TRBJ1-2; 9 nucleotides agree with TRBD1. The sequences come from blood, collected from a patient whose treatment included radiotherapy and nephrectomy. This clonotype was obtained from a man aged 50 to 60 with renal cell carcinoma. For the CDR3, the DNA is TGTGCCTGGAGACGTGCGTGGACAGGGGTTAATAAGGGGTATGGCTACACCTTC. It encodes CAWRRAWTGVNKGYGYTF.